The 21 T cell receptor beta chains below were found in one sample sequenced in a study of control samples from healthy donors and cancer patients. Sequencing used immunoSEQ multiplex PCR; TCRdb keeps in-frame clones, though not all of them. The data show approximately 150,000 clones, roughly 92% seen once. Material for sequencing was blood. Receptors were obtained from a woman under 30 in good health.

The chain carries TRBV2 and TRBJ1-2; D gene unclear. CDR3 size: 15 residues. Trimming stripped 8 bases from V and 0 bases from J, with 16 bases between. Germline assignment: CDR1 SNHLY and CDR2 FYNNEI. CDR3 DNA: TGTGCCAGCTTAGATCTGGACGAGACTAACTATGGCTACACCTTC. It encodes CASLDLDETNYGYTF.

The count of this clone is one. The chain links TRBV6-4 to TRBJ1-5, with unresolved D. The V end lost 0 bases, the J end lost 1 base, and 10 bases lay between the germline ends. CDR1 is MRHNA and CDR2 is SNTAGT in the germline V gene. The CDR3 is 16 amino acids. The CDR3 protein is CASSDSEGGSNQPQHF. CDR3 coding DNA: TGTGCCAGCAGTGACTCTGAGGGAGGAAGCAATCAGCCCCAGCATTTT.

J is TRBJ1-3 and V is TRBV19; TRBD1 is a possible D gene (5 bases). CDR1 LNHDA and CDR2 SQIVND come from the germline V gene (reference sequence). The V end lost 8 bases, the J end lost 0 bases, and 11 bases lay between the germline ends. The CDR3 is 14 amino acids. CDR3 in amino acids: CASGGRISGNTIYF. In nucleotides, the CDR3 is TGTGCCAGTGGGGGACGGATCTCTGGAAACACCATATATTTT.

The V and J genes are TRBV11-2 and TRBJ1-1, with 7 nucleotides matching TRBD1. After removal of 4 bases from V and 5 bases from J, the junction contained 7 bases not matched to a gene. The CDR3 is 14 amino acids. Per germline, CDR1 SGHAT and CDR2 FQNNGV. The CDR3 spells CASSSDRVGTEAFF. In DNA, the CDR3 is TGTGCCAGCAGCTCAGACAGGGTAGGGACTGAAGCTTTCTTT.

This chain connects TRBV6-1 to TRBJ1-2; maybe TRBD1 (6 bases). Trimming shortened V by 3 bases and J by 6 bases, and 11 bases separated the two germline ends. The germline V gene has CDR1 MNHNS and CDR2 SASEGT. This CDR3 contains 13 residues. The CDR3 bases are TGTGCCAGCAGTGACCCAGGGGTAAATGGCTACACCTTC. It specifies CASSDPGVNGYTF.

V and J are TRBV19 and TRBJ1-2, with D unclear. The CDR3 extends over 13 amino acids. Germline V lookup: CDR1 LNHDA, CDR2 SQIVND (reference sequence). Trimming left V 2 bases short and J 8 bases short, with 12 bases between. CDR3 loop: CASSINSIGGYTF. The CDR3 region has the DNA TGTGCCAGTAGTATAAACTCCATCGGGGGCTACACCTTC.

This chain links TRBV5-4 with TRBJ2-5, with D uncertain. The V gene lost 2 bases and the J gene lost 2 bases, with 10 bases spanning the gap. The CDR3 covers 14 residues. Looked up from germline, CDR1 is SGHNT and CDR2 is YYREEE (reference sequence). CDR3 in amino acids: CASSLALTQETQYF. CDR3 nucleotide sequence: TGTGCCAGCAGCTTAGCGCTTACTCAAGAGACCCAGTACTTC.

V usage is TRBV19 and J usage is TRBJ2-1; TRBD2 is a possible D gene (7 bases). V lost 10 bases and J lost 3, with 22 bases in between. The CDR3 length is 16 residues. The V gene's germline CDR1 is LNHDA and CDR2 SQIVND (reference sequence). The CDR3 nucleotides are TGTGCCACCTCGGGGGGCAGCGACCCAATCTACAATGAGCAGTTCTTC. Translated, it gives CATSGGSDPIYNEQFF.

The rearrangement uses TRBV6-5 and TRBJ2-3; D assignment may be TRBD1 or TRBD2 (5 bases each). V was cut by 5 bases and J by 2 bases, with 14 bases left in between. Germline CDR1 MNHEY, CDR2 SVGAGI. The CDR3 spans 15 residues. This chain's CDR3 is CASSISKGTTDTQYF. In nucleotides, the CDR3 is TGTGCCAGCAGTATAAGCAAGGGGACCACAGATACGCAGTATTTT.

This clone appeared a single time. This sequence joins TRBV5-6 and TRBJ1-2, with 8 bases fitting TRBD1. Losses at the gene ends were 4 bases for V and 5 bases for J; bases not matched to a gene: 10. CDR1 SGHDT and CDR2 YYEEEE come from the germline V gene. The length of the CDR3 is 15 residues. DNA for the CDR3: TGTGCCAGCAGCATAGGACAGGGCGTTCGGTATGGCTACACCTTC. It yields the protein CASSIGQGVRYGYTF.

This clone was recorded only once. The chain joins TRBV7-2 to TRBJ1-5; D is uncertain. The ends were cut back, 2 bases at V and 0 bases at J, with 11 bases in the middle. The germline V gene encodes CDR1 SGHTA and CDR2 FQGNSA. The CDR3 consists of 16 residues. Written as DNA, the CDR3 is TGTGCCAGCAGCTTACCCGGACGGTTTAGCAATCAGCCCCAGCATTTT. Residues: CASSLPGRFSNQPQHF.

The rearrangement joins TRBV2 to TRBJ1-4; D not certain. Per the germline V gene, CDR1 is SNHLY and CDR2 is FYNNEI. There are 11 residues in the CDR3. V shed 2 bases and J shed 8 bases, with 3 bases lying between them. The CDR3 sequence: CASSESEKLFF. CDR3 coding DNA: TGTGCCAGCAGTGAAAGCGAAAAACTGTTTTTT. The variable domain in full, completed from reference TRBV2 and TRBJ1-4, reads EPEVTQTPSHQVTQMGQEVILRCVPISNHLYFYWYRQILGQKVEFLVSFYNNEISEKSEIFDDQFSVERPDGSNFTLKIRSTKLEDSAMYFCASSESEKLFFGSGTQLSVL.

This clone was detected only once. This CDR3 reads CASTEGGTGNTIYF. The CDR3 bases are TGCGCCAGCACCGAAGGAGGGACTGGAAACACCATATATTTT. The J gene is TRBJ1-3, the V gene TRBV10-1, with no clear D. CDR3 length equals 14 residues. CDR1 is WNHNN, CDR2 SYGVQD, per germline (reference sequence). V shed 7 bases and J shed 2 bases, with 12 bases lying between them.

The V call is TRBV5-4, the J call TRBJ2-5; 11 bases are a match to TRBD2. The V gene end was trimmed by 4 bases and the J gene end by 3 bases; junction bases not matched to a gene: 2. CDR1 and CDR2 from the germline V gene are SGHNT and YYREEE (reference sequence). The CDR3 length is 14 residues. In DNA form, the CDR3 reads TGTGCCAGCAGCCAGGGACTAGCGGAAGAGACCCAGTACTTC. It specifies CASSQGLAEETQYF.

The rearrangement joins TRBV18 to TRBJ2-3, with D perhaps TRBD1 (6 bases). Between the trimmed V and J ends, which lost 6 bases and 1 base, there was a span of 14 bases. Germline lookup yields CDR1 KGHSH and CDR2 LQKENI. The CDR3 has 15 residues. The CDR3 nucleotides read TGTGCCAGCTCTCAACAGGGCGGACGCACAGATACGCAGTATTTT. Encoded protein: CASSQQGGRTDTQYF.

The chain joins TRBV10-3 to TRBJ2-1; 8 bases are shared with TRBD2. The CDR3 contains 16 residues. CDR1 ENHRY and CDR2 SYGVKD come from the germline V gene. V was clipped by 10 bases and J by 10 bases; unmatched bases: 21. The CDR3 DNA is TGTGCCACCCGGGGTGGAACCGGGACTAGGGGGGGCGAGCAGTTCTTC. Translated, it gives CATRGGTGTRGGEQFF.

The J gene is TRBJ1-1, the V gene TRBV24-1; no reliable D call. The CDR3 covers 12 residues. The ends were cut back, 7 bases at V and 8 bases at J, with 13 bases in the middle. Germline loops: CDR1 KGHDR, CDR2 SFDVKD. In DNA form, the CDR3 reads TGTGCCACCAGAACTTCAGGATCAGAAGCTTTCTTT. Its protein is CATRTSGSEAFF.

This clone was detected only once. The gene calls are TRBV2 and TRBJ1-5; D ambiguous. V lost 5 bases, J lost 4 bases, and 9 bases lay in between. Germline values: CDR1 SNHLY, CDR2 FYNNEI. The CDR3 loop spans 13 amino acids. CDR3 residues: CASSLPANQPQHF. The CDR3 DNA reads TGTGCCAGCAGTTTGCCGGCAAATCAGCCCCAGCATTTT. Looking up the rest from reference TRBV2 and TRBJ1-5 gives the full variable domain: EPEVTQTPSHQVTQMGQEVILRCVPISNHLYFYWYRQILGQKVEFLVSFYNNEISEKSEIFDDQFSVERPDGSNFTLKIRSTKLEDSAMYFCASSLPANQPQHFGDGTRLSIL.

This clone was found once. The chain's CDR3 is CSATRGQKLYGYTF. CDR3 DNA: TGCAGCGCCACTCGAGGCCAGAAACTCTATGGCTACACCTTC. The chain uses TRBV29-1 and TRBJ1-2; D is ambiguous. The CDR3 contains 14 residues. Germline-derived CDR1 and CDR2 are SQVTM and ANQGSEA. V lost 7 bases and J lost 4, with 19 bases in between.

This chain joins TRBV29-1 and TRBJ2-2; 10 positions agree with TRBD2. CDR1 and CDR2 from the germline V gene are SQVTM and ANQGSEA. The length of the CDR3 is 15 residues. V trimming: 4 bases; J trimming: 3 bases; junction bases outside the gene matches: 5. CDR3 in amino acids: CSVGPGLAYTGELFF. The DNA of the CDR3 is TGCAGCGTTGGCCCGGGACTAGCGTACACCGGGGAGCTGTTTTTT.

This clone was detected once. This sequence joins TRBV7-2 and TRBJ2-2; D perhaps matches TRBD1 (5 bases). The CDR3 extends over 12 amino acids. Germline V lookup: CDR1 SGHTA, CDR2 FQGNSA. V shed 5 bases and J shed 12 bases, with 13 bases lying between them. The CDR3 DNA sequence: TGTGCCAGCAGCGCAGGGTTCGCTAAGCTGTTTTTT. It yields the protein CASSAGFAKLFF.